This T cell receptor (beta chain) came from a study of blood T cell repertoires in COVID-19 (dated by TCRdb to 2018 to 2021). For the study in its entirety: Collaborator samples came from the United States, Italy and Spain and covered acute and convalescent phases of COVID-19. The prospective study material was composed of cDNA or gDNA derived from T cells, B-cell-depleted T cells, or PBMCs. The dataset comprised deeply sampled blood TCRbeta repertoires from subjects exposed to, actively infected with, or recovered from COVID-19. The repertoires were made available in a free public database intended to serve as a resource for research on the immune response to SARS-CoV-2. Samples were obtained from the ongoing ImmuneRACE study (first 160 participants) and from 1,254 subjects provided by 6 global collaborators. Sample metadata almost always included a de-identified subject ID, COVID-19 status, age in years and sex. Where HLA class I and class II types were available, the types were taken from metadata supplied by the sample provider, not from assay-based typing.

As concerns this clone: No cognate antigen has been identified for it. No much larger clonotype is one base removed from it; base qualities were not supplied. Other nucleotide sequences from this sample produce the same CDR3.

The paper's findings and limits, for the study overall: The quantity of clinical and demographic metadata differed by source and by participant and was supplied without curation.

Whole blood was collected in K2EDTA tubes by collaborating institutions according to the institutions' own protocols. For TCRbeta analysis, collaborators shipped samples in one of three forms: frozen whole blood, isolated PBMCs, or DNA extracted from either of those sample types. TCRbeta CDR3 regions were amplified from genomic DNA by means of the immunoSEQ Assay, a bias-controlled multiplex PCR. From the authors' description of their analysis: Within the assay, amplification of reference gene primers was used to estimate how many nucleated cells each sample contained. Sequence reads were collapsed and filtered to measure the absolute abundance of every unique TCRbeta CDR3 rearrangement. Productive Simpson clonality was computed per sample as the square root of Simpson's diversity index over productive rearrangements. The source is immuneACCESS, and TCRdb retained only in-frame sequences with V and J called. Part of the clones is not carried over; for the studies checked, unresolved V genes explain less than half of this, and the remainder is unexplained. V, J and clone size are taken as reported in that table, and D and trimming were inferred from the DNA itself. The sample includes over 200,000 clones, with 88% observed a single time. Of the sample, 0.65% to 0.95% is held by the ten largest clones.

Sequencing was performed on peripheral blood. The source of this sequence is a woman aged 25 to 39 with acute or convalescent COVID-19.

The sequenced DNA is TGTGCCAGCAGCTTAGGGGCGAATCAGCCCCAGCATTTT. Protein translation: CASSLGANQPQHF. The chain is made from TRBV7-9 and TRBJ1-5; no confident D gene assignment can be made. There are 13 amino acids in the CDR3, from cysteine to phenylalanine inclusive. Only the CDR3 part of the read is kept: 39 bases, read in frame from the first base. The germline V gene (reference sequence) gives CDR1 as SEHNR and CDR2 as FQNEAQ. Cut back by 1 base and 4 bases, the V and J ends lie 5 bases apart. Where the CDR3 stops, the reference TRBV7-9 and TRBJ1-5 genes take over; the full variable domain is DTGVSQNPRHKITKRGQNVTFRCDPISEHNRLYWYRQTLGQGPEFLTYFQNEAQLEKSRLLSDRFSAERPKGSFSTLEIQRTEQGDSAMYLCASSLGANQPQHFGDGTRLSIL.